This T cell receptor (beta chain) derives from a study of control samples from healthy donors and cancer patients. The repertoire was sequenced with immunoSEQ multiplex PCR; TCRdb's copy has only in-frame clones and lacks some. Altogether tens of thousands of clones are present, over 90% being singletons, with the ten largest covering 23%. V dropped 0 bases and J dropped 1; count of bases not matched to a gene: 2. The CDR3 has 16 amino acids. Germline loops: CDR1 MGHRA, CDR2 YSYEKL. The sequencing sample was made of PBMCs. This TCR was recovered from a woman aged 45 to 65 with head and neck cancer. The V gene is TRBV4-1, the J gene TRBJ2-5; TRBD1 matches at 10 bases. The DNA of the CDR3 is TGCGCCAGCAGCCAAGATCGGACAGGGGGCCAAGAGACCCAGTACTTC. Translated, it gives CASSQDRTGGQETQYF.